Below, 13 T cell receptor beta chains from the same sample are listed, as sequenced in a study of T cell responses to AZD1222 COVID-19 vaccine. Sequencing was performed with immunoSEQ multiplex PCR; in TCRdb, only in-frame clones are kept and a portion is missing. Of approximately 130,000 clones listed, roughly 92% are singletons. This material consisted of peripheral blood, taken 28 days after the second AZD1222 dose. These receptors originate from an adult who received the AZD1222 COVID-19 vaccine.

CDR3 sequence reads: CASSWRGTGQETQYF. The CDR3 region has the DNA TGCGCCAGCAGCTGGCGTGGGACAGGGCAGGAGACCCAGTACTTC. This chain joins TRBV5-1 and TRBJ2-5, with 9 bases matching TRBD1. The junction had 8 bases not matched to a gene; V was cut back by 3 bases and J by 5 bases. The germline V gene encodes CDR1 SGHRS and CDR2 YFSETQ. The CDR3 consists of 15 residues.

The rearrangement joins TRBV19 to TRBJ1-4; 9 bases agree with TRBD1. The V gene end was trimmed by 4 bases and the J gene end by 2 bases; junction bases not matched to a gene: 5. Germline loops: CDR1 LNHDA, CDR2 SQIVND (reference sequence). The CDR3 spans 16 residues. The DNA for the CDR3 is TGTGCCAGTAGTACCAAACAGGGGGCGACTAATGAAAAACTGTTTTTT. Translated, it gives CASSTKQGATNEKLFF.

CDR3 amino acids: CASSQRGAQPQHF. Written as DNA, the CDR3 is TGTGCCAGCAGCCAGAGGGGGGCTCAGCCCCAGCATTTT. The rearrangement joins TRBV7-2 to TRBJ1-5, with D maybe TRBD1 (6 bases). The CDR3 is 13 residues long. Between the trimmed V and J ends, which lost 5 bases and 6 bases, there was a span of 11 bases. Germline V gene data show CDR1 as SGHTA and CDR2 as FQGNSA.

The genes are TRBV4-1 and TRBJ2-7, with 8 bases identical to TRBD1. Looked up from germline, CDR1 is MGHRA and CDR2 is YSYEKL. The J segment lost 5 bases and the V segment lost 1 base, leaving 7 bases of the junction unmatched. The CDR3 loop spans 15 amino acids. The CDR3 protein is CASSQAPGGYNEQYF. DNA for the CDR3: TGCGCCAGCAGCCAAGCCCCAGGGGGCTATAACGAGCAGTACTTC.

The V call is TRBV30, the J call TRBJ1-2, with a possible D match to TRBD1 (5 bases). The length of the CDR3 is 12 residues. Between the trimmed V and J ends, which lost 6 bases and 5 bases, there was a span of 13 bases. The germline V gene has CDR1 GTSNPN and CDR2 SVGIG (reference sequence). This chain's CDR3 is CACPPGGYGYTF. CDR3 DNA sequence: TGTGCCTGCCCCCCCGGGGGTTATGGCTACACCTTC.

This chain connects TRBV4-2 to TRBJ2-7; tentatively, D is TRBD1 (5 bases). This CDR3 is 15 amino acids long. Deletions cut 4 bases from V and 0 bases from J, with 13 bases between. Per germline, CDR1 LGHNA and CDR2 YNFKEQ. This CDR3 reads CASSLATASSYEQYF. The CDR3 nucleotides read TGTGCCAGCAGCCTCGCGACAGCCTCCTCCTACGAGCAGTACTTC.

This chain uses TRBV3-1 (or the pseudogene TRBV3-2) with TRBJ1-1, with 7 bases lining up with TRBD1. This CDR3 is built from 15 residues. J lost 1 base, V lost 6 bases, and 8 bases had no gene match. Germline CDR1 LGHDT, CDR2 YNNKEL (reference sequence). The CDR3 protein is CASSPDRARNTEAFF. For the CDR3, the DNA is TGTGCCAGCAGTCCTGACAGGGCGCGGAACACTGAAGCTTTCTTT.

The genes are TRBV9 and TRBJ2-1; perhaps TRBD1 as D (6 bases). Germline-derived CDR1 and CDR2 are SGDLS and YYNGEE. The CDR3 covers 14 residues. V lost 0 bases and J lost 6, with 10 bases in between. The CDR3 region has the DNA TGTGCCAGCAGCGTAGACAGGGCTCGCAATGAGCAGTTCTTC. Amino acid sequence: CASSVDRARNEQFF.

The chain couples TRBV19 to TRBJ2-3; TRBD2 agrees at 10 bases. The CDR3 is 16 residues long. Germline lookup yields CDR1 LNHDA and CDR2 SQIVND (reference sequence). With V trimmed by 6 bases and J by 2 bases, 8 bases remained unmatched. The CDR3 DNA reads as TGTGCCAGTAGCTCTCAAACTAGCGGGAACACAGATACGCAGTATTTT. This codes for CASSSQTSGNTDTQYF.

The chain carries TRBV21-1 and TRBJ1-4; the table's D call TRBD1 went unverified against the DNA. TRBV21-1 is classified as a pseudogene. CDR3 length equals 14 residues. The CDR3 bases are TGTGCCAGCATGGGGGACAGGGCTAATGAAAAACTGTTTTTT. It yields the protein CASMGDRANEKLFF.

This chain uses TRBV19 with TRBJ1-2; D is possibly TRBD1 (6 bases). The CDR3 has 15 residues. V gave up 6 bases and J gave up 4 bases, with 18 bases separating them. CDR1 and CDR2 (germline): LNHDA, SQIVND (reference sequence). This chain's CDR3 is CASSLKTGLSYGYTF. CDR3 DNA sequence: TGTGCCAGTAGCCTTAAAACAGGGCTCTCCTATGGCTACACCTTC.

V usage is TRBV12-2 and J usage is TRBJ2-5. TRBV12-2 is described as a pseudogene. The CDR3 runs to 14 residues. The DNA for the CDR3 is TGTGCAAGTCGCTTAGATGACGGGGCTGAGACCCAGTACTTC. Its translation: CASRLDDGAETQYF.

The chain links TRBV9 to TRBJ1-5; D is uncertain. The V end lost 3 bases, the J end lost 3 bases, and 10 bases lay between the germline ends. There are 14 residues in the CDR3. Germline lookup yields CDR1 SGDLS and CDR2 YYNGEE. The CDR3 loop is CASSAGRANQPQHF. The CDR3 nucleotides read TGTGCCAGCAGCGCCGGGAGGGCCAATCAGCCCCAGCATTTT.